These 5 T cell receptor beta chains were sequenced from one sample in a study of cytotoxic CD8 clonotypes in ibrutinib-treated CLL. The assay was immunoSEQ multiplex PCR, and TCRdb's table has in-frame clones only and misses some. This sample has more than 200,000 clones; 60% to 75% occur once, and the top ten carry about 16%. This material consisted of PBMCs, taken after 24 months of ibrutinib treatment. The receptors stem from a human donor with chronic lymphocytic leukemia.

The chain has TRBV7-8 and TRBJ2-5, with D possibly being TRBD2 (5 bases). This CDR3 has 13 residues. The V gene's germline CDR1 is SGHVS and CDR2 FQNEAQ. V lost 5 bases and J 2 bases, leaving 9 bases between the germline ends. CDR3 loop: CASSIGLQETQYF. The CDR3 DNA reads TGTGCCAGCAGCATCGGACTGCAAGAGACCCAGTACTTC.

This chain connects TRBV11-3 to TRBJ2-1; D remains unclear. The CDR3 sequence is 15 residues long. Germline V lookup: CDR1 SGHNT, CDR2 YENEEA. The V gene lost 5 bases and the J gene lost 2 bases, with 13 bases spanning the gap. The CDR3 DNA is TGTGCCAGCAGCCTTGGAGCAGGTGCCTACAATGAGCAGTTCTTC. Translation: CASSLGAGAYNEQFF.

The chain links TRBV20-1 to TRBJ2-5, with a weak D call TRBD2 (5 bases). Germline V gene lookup returns CDR1 DFQATT and CDR2 SNEGSKA (reference sequence). The V end lost 7 bases, the J end lost 4 bases, and 7 bases lay between the germline ends. The CDR3 runs to 10 residues. CDR3 amino acids: CSVGRETQYF. CDR3 nucleotides: TGCAGTGTAGGGAGAGAGACCCAGTACTTC.

This clone was found a few times. The rearrangement uses TRBV28 and TRBJ2-1; D is unclear. This CDR3 has 12 residues. Germline V gene sequence: CDR1 MDHEN, CDR2 SYDVKM. Trimming left V 5 bases short and J 9 bases short, with 11 bases between. CDR3 amino acids: CASSRLWGEQFF. The CDR3 region has the DNA TGTGCCAGCAGTCGATTGTGGGGTGAGCAGTTCTTC. Together with reference TRBV28 and TRBJ2-1, the CDR3 gives the full variable domain: DVKVTQSSRYLVKRTGEKVFLECVQDMDHENMFWYRQDPGLGLRLIYFSYDVKMKEKGDIPEGYSVSREKKERFSLILESASTNQTSMYLCASSRLWGEQFFGPGTRLTVL.

The CDR3 DNA follows: TGTGCCAGCAGTTACCCTAGCGGGAGCTCCTACGAGCAGTACTTC. Amino acid sequence: CASSYPSGSSYEQYF. The rearrangement joins TRBV6-5 to TRBJ2-7; 10 positions match TRBD2. J was trimmed by 0 bases and V by 2 bases; bases with no gene match: 1. Germline V gene sequence: CDR1 MNHEY, CDR2 SVGAGI. CDR3 length: 15 amino acids.